Listed here are 4 T cell receptor beta chains from one sample, sequenced in a study of T cell responses to AZD1222 COVID-19 vaccine. TCRdb's copy holds only in-frame clones and misses some; the assay was immunoSEQ multiplex PCR. Of 75,000 to 95,000 clones in the sample, 70% to 90% are singletons; the top ten hold approximately 13%. Sequenced material: peripheral blood, taken on day 0 of AZD1222 vaccination. Receptors originate from an adult in good health.

The J gene is TRBJ2-3, the V gene TRBV7-9, with 7 nucleotides matching TRBD1. CDR1 and CDR2 from the germline V gene are SEHNR and FQNEAQ (reference sequence). Trimming took 1 base from V and 0 from J; bases not matched to a gene: 7. The CDR3 totals 17 residues. CDR3 region: CASSLGQGQASTDTQYF. The CDR3 DNA reads as TGTGCCAGCAGCTTAGGACAGGGCCAAGCTAGCACAGATACGCAGTATTTT.

The chain links TRBV11-3 to TRBJ2-7; 7 bases map to TRBD2. The CDR3 consists of 15 residues. The V and J ends lost 5 bases and 3 bases, in that order; junction bases with no gene match: 10. Germline V gives CDR1 SGHNT, CDR2 YENEEA. DNA for the CDR3: TGTGCCAGCAGCCCAAATATCGGGGGGAACTACGAGCAGTACTTC. Translated: CASSPNIGGNYEQYF.

The chain recombines TRBV6-5 with TRBJ1-2; the D gene is possibly TRBD1 (6 bases). Germline values: CDR1 MNHEY, CDR2 SVGAGI. The CDR3 length is 12 residues. The V gene lost 7 bases and the J gene lost 7 bases, with 13 bases spanning the gap. CDR3 sequence reads: CASKSGAAGYTF. The CDR3 DNA reads as TGTGCCAGCAAGTCGGGGGCGGCTGGCTACACCTTC.

In its sample, this clone was seen a few times. The CDR3 spells CASSLAGLHRPYEQYF. CDR3 DNA: TGTGCCAGCAGCTTAGCAGGGCTTCACCGACCCTACGAGCAGTACTTC. The chain links TRBV7-9 to TRBJ2-7, with D uncertain. The CDR3 spans 16 residues. Germline V gene lookup returns CDR1 SEHNR and CDR2 FQNEAQ (reference sequence). Trimming removed 0 bases from V and 2 bases from J, with 14 bases in between. The full variable domain, completed using reference TRBV7-9 and TRBJ2-7, is DTGVSQNPRHKITKRGQNVTFRCDPISEHNRLYWYRQTLGQGPEFLTYFQNEAQLEKSRLLSDRFSAERPKGSFSTLEIQRTEQGDSAMYLCASSLAGLHRPYEQYFGPGTRLTVT.